This T cell receptor (beta chain) was identified in a study of blood T cell repertoires in COVID-19 (TCRdb year 2020). For the wider study: Samples covering the acute and convalescent phases of COVID-19 were provided by collaborators in the United States, Italy and Spain. The prospective study material was composed of cDNA or gDNA derived from T cells, B-cell-depleted T cells, or PBMCs. Deeply sampled blood TCRbeta repertoires from subjects exposed to, actively infected with, or recovered from COVID-19 were included in the dataset. The repertoires were released in a freely available public database meant as a resource for research on the immune response to SARS-CoV-2. Samples came from the ongoing ImmuneRACE study (first 160 participants) plus 1,254 subjects from 6 global collaborators. A de-identified subject ID, COVID-19 status, age in years and sex were almost always included in the sample metadata. Where available, HLA class I and class II types were obtained from metadata supplied by the sample provider rather than from assay-based typing.

Participants in the prospective study were enrolled through a virtual design, were aged about 18 to 90 years, and lived in roughly 24 United States geographic areas. Cohort assignment in the prospective study relied on participant-reported clinical history from a screening survey and a study questionnaire. Mobile phlebotomists in the prospective study collected whole blood, serum and a nasopharyngeal or oropharyngeal swab from every participant. Participants in the prospective study had the option to provide additional blood draws and questionnaires over a roughly 2-month period. Prospective study blood samples were shipped either frozen or at room temperature before DNA extraction. A remark on this clone: This clone's antigen is unknown. Nothing much larger sits one base from this clone, and base qualities are not available.

The immunoSEQ Assay, a bias-controlled multiplex PCR, was used to amplify TCRbeta CDR3 regions from genomic DNA. Concerning the study's data processing: The number of nucleated cells in each sample was estimated from the amplification of reference gene primers within the assay. To quantify the absolute abundance of each unique TCRbeta CDR3 rearrangement, sequence reads were collapsed and filtered. For each sample, productive Simpson clonality was calculated as the square root of Simpson's diversity index across productive rearrangements. TCRdb mirrors the immuneACCESS table, restricted to in-frame sequences. Some clones are absent from its copies; in checked studies, under half trace to an unresolved V gene, and the reason for the others is unknown. That table is the source of V, J and clone size, and D and trimming were worked out from the DNA. The sample has 300,000 to 350,000 clones on record, about 90% of them singletons. The ten most abundant clones make up 3.5% to 4.5% of the sample.

Study-level results and caveats: The amount of clinical and demographic metadata varied by source and participant and was provided uncurated.

Including the terminal cysteine and phenylalanine, the CDR3 comprises 16 residues. Here the CDR3 DNA is all that survives: 48 bases in frame from base 1. The germline V gene specifies SGHDN as CDR1 and FVKESK as CDR2. Cut back by 4 bases and 5 bases, the V and J ends lie 21 bases apart. This sequence uses TRBV14 and TRBJ2-7; 6 matching bases give a weak D call of TRBD1. Source material: PBMCs or T cells enriched from blood (not recorded which). The receptor was derived from a woman younger than 35 with acute COVID-19. The sequenced DNA: TGTGCCAGCAGCCTCCAACAGGGCTTCGATACGAACGAGCAGTACTTC. Its protein is CASSLQQGFDTNEQYF.